This TCR beta chain was identified during a study of T-cell reconstitution after alpha-beta-depleted transplantation in children listed by TCRdb under 2016. Describing the broader study: The study quantitatively tracked T-cell immune reconstitution after TCRalphabeta/CD19-depleted allogeneic hematopoietic cell transplantation in children using TCR repertoire profiling.

Points on this clonotype: Its antigen target is currently unknown. No clone much larger than this one lies a single base away; base qualities are absent.

Measured from the cysteine to the phenylalanine, the CDR3 is 15 residues long. Just the 45-base CDR3 DNA is kept, in frame starting at base 1. CDR1 and CDR2 are read off the germline V gene (reference sequence) as DFQATT and SNEGSKA. V has 2 bases trimmed and J has 3 bases trimmed; junction bases matching no gene number 3. Library preparation used PCR. The reads were generated on an Illumina HiSeq 2500. Molecular barcoding was employed in the preparation of TCR libraries, with unique molecular identifiers being used to normalize TCRbeta repertoire quantification. TCRdb passed the public sequencing reads through fastp at Q25 and MiXCR, retaining productive beta sequences. One record per CDR3 amino acid sequence lists the most common genes and DNA. The sample records 500,000 or so distinct CDR3 sequences, less than 35% of which are singletons. The top ten hold approximately 2.3% of the sample.

The chain links TRBV20-1 with TRBJ2-1, with 11 middle bases fitting TRBD2. The material sequenced was PBMCs from the stem cell graft donor, taken from the stem cell graft. This clonotype was sampled from a human donor who donated a stem cell graft to a child with aplastic anemia. The base sequence is TGCAGTGCTAGACCTCTAGCGGGAGGCTACAATGAGCAGTTCTTC. Its translation is CSARPLAGGYNEQFF.